Following are 11 T cell receptor beta chains from one sample sequenced in a study of T-cell reconstitution after alpha-beta-depleted transplantation in children. Unique molecular identifiers were used in preparing the TCRbeta library. TCRdb re-analysed the PCR reads in MiXCR, keeping a single row per CDR3 protein. The sample has some 450,000 distinct CDR3 sequences; 43% are singletons. The material sequenced was PBMCs, taken before TCRalphabeta/CD19-depleted stem cell transplant. All receptors derive from a girl between 2 and 10 years old with aplastic anemia, due to receive a stem cell transplant.

The J gene is TRBJ2-7, the V gene TRBV12-3 or TRBV12-4, with D perhaps assigned TRBD1 or TRBD2 (5 bases each). This CDR3 has 14 amino acids. The V gene lost 2 bases and the J gene lost 7 bases, with 15 bases spanning the gap. The CDR3 spells CASSLSSSPGEQYF. In DNA, the CDR3 is TGTGCCAGCAGTTTATCGTCTAGCCCAGGGGAGCAGTACTTC.

The chain joins TRBV7-3 to TRBJ2-1; 7 bases are shared with TRBD2. The CDR3 length is 15 residues. The trim removed 0 bases at V and 4 bases at J, leaving 3 bases unmatched. Germline V lookup: CDR1 SGHTA, CDR2 FQGTGA. CDR3 bases: TGTGCCAGCAGCTTAACGGCTAGCGGATACAATGAGCAGTTCTTC. It translates to CASSLTASGYNEQFF.

The sample holds many counts of this clonotype. This chain connects TRBV7-2 to TRBJ1-5, with D possibly being TRBD1 (5 bases). There are 14 residues in the CDR3. Trimming took 3 bases from V and 2 from J, leaving 8 bases between them. Germline values: CDR1 SGHTA, CDR2 FQGNSA. The CDR3 nucleotides read TGTGCCAGCAGCTTCGACAGCCGCAATCAGCCCCAGCATTTT. Translating it yields CASSFDSRNQPQHF.

The chain carries TRBV28 and TRBJ2-7; D gene ambiguous. This CDR3 is 14 amino acids long. Looked up from germline, CDR1 is MDHEN and CDR2 is SYDVKM. The V end was cut by 4 bases, the J end by 3 bases, with 13 bases between. The chain's CDR3 is CASSSRLAIYEQYF. Here the CDR3 DNA reads TGTGCCAGCAGTTCCCGCCTCGCGATCTACGAGCAGTACTTC.

The chain has TRBV20-1 and TRBJ1-5; TRBD1 matches 8 bases. Unmatched junction bases numbered 3, after V lost 3 bases and J lost 5 bases. The CDR3 is made up of 13 amino acids. CDR1 and CDR2 from the germline V gene are DFQATT and SNEGSKA (reference sequence). CDR3 region: CSARVTGDQPQHF. The DNA of the CDR3 is TGCAGTGCTAGGGTGACAGGGGATCAGCCCCAGCATTTT.

The rearrangement joins TRBV12-3 or TRBV12-4 to TRBJ2-3; tentative D call: TRBD2 (5 bases). This CDR3 has 12 residues. Trimming cost V 6 bases and J 8 bases, with 12 bases left between them. CDR3 protein: CASSRPRGTQYF. In nucleotides, the CDR3 is TGTGCCAGCAGCCGCCCCCGGGGTACGCAGTATTTT.

The chain joins TRBV13 to TRBJ2-5, with 11 nucleotides matching TRBD1. Trimming cost V 5 bases and J 2 bases; bases outside gene matches: 10. Germline CDR1 and CDR2: PRHDT and FYEKMQ (reference sequence). The CDR3 totals 17 residues. The CDR3 bases are TGTGCCAGCAGCCTCCGGACAGGGGGCGCGGATCAAGAGACCCAGTACTTC. Translating it yields CASSLRTGGADQETQYF.

V is TRBV7-8 and J is TRBJ2-1, with D unclear. This CDR3 region has 17 residues. V lost 1 base to trimming and J lost 4 bases, with 17 bases between them. The V gene's germline CDR1 is SGHVS and CDR2 FQNEAQ. CDR3 amino acids: CASSLDRSPIPYNEQFF. The CDR3, as DNA: TGTGCCAGCAGCTTAGACAGAAGCCCAATTCCTTACAATGAGCAGTTCTTC.

This clonotype was detected a few times. The chain joins TRBV6-6 to TRBJ2-7, with 8 bases that match TRBD1. CDR3 length: 11 amino acids. V trimming: 10 bases; J trimming: 5 bases; junction bases outside the gene matches: 4. The germline V gene has CDR1 MNHNY and CDR2 SVGAGI (reference sequence). CDR3 protein: CATSGGDEQYF. The CDR3 DNA reads as TGTGCCACTTCAGGGGGCGACGAGCAGTACTTC.

This clonotype was observed a few times. The J gene is TRBJ1-5, the V gene TRBV12-3 or TRBV12-4, with D perhaps matching TRBD1 (6 bases). CDR3 length: 15 residues. The V gene lost 1 base and the J gene lost 2 bases, with 9 bases spanning the gap. CDR3 sequence reads: CASSLEGVGNQPQHF. In DNA form, the CDR3 reads TGTGCCAGCAGTTTAGAGGGGGTTGGCAATCAGCCCCAGCATTTT.

V usage is TRBV20-1 and J usage is TRBJ2-7; D tentatively reads TRBD1 or TRBD2 (5 bases each). This CDR3 is built from 13 residues. V was shortened by 6 bases and J by 11 bases, with 23 bases between the two germline ends. The germline gives CDR1 DFQATT, CDR2 SNEGSKA (reference sequence). The DNA of the CDR3 is TGCAGTGCGCGATCCGACGGGGACGGTAAGGAGTACTTC. Translated, it gives CSARSDGDGKEYF.